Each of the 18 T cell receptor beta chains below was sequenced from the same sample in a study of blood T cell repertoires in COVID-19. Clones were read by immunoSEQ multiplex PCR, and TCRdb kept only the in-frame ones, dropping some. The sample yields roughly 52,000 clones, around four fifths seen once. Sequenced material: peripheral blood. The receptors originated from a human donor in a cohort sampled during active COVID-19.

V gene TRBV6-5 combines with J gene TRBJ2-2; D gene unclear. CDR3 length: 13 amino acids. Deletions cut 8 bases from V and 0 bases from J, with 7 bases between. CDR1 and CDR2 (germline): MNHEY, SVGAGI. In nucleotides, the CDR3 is TGTGCCAGCCTAGAAACGAACACCGGGGAGCTGTTTTTT. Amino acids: CASLETNTGELFF.

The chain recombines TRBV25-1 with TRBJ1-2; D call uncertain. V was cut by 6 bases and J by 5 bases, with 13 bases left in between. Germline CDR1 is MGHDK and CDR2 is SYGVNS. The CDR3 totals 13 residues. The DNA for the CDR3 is TGTGCCAGCAGCCCCTATGTCACGTATGGCTACACCTTC. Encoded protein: CASSPYVTYGYTF.

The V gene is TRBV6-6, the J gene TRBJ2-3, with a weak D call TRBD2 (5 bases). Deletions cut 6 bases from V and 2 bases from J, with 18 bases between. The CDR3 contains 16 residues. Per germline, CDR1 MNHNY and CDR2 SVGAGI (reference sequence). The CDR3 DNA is TGTGCCAGCAGATCTTTCGGAGGCCACGACACAGATACGCAGTATTTT. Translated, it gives CASRSFGGHDTDTQYF.

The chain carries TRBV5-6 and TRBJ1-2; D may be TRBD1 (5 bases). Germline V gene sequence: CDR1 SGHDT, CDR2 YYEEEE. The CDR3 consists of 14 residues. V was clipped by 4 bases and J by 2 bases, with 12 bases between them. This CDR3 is CASSTTGQNYGYTF. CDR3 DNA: TGTGCCAGCAGCACTACAGGCCAAAACTATGGCTACACCTTC.

The CDR3 region has the DNA TGTGCCAGCCCTAAAGGGGGCGACGGAACCTACGAGCAGTACTTC. This encodes CASPKGGDGTYEQYF. V and J are TRBV21-1 and TRBJ2-7; no check of the table's D call, TRBD1, against the DNA was made. TRBV21-1 is a recognized pseudogene. The CDR3 is 15 amino acids.

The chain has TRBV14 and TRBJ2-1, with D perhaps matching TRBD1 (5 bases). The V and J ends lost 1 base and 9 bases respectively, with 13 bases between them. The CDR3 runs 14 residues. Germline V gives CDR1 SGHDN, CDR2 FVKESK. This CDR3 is CASSQGGLVSEQFF. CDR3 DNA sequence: TGTGCCAGCAGCCAAGGGGGCCTCGTTAGTGAGCAGTTCTTC.

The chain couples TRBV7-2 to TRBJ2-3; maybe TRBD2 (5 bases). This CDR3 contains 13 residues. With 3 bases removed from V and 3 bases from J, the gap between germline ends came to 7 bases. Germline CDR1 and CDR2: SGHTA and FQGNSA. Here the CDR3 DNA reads TGTGCCAGCAGCTTTAGGAGGACAGATACGCAGTATTTT. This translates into CASSFRRTDTQYF. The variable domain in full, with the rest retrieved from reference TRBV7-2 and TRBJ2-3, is GAGVSQSPSNKVTEKGKDVELRCDPISGHTALYWYRQSLGQGLEFLIYFQGNSAPDKSGLPSDRFSAERTGGSVSTLTIQRTQQEDSAVYLCASSFRRTDTQYFGPGTRLTVL.

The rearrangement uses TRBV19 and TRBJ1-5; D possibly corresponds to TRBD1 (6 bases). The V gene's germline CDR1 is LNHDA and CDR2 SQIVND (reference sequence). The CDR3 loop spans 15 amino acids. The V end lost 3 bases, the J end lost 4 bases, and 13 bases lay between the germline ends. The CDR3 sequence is CASSIPGTNNQPQHF. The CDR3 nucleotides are TGTGCCAGTAGTATCCCCGGGACAAATAATCAGCCCCAGCATTTT.

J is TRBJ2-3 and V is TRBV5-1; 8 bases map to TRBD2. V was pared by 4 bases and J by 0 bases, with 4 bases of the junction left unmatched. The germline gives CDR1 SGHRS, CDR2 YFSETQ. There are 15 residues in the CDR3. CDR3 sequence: CASSEAGASTDTQYF. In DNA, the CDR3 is TGCGCCAGCAGCGAAGCGGGGGCTAGCACAGATACGCAGTATTTT.

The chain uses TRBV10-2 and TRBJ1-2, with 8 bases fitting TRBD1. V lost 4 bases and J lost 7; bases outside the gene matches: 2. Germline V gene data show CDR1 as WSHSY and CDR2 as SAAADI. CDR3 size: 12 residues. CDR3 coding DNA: TGCGCCAGCAGTGGGACAGGGATTGGCTACACCTTC. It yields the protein CASSGTGIGYTF.

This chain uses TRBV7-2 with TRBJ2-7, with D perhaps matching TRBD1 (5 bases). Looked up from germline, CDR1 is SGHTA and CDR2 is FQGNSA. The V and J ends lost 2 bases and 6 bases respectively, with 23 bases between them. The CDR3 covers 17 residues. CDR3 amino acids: CASSLLGLGVSSREQYF. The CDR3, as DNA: TGTGCCAGCAGCTTATTAGGCTTAGGGGTTTCGTCTCGCGAGCAGTACTTC.

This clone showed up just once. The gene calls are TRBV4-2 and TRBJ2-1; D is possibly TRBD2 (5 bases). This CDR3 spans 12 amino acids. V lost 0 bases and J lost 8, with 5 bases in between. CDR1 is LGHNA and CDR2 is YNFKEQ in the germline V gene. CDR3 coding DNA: TGTGCCAGCAGCCAAGAGCGGGATGAGCAGTTCTTC. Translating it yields CASSQERDEQFF.

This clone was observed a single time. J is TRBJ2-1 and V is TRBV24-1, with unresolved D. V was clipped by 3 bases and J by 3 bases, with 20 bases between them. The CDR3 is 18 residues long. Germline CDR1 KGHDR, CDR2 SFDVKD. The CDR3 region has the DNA TGTGCCACCAGTGATCCCCTTTCCCGGGTCGCTAACTACAATGAGCAGTTCTTC. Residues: CATSDPLSRVANYNEQFF.

CDR3 residues: CASSPRTSGGAGEQFF. The CDR3 coding sequence is TGTGCCAGTAGTCCCAGAACTAGCGGGGGGGCCGGAGAGCAGTTCTTC. The chain couples TRBV19 to TRBJ2-1; 13 nucleotides align to TRBD2. The CDR3 is 16 residues long. Per germline, CDR1 LNHDA and CDR2 SQIVND (reference sequence). V was clipped by 5 bases and J by 10 bases; unmatched bases: 11.

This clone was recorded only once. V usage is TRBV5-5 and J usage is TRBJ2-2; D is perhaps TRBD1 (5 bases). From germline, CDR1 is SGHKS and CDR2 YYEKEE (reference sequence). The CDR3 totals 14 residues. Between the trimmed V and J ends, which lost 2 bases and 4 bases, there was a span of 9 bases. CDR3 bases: TGTGCCAGCAGCTTTCAGACAGCCACCGGGGAGCTGTTTTTT. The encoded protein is CASSFQTATGELFF. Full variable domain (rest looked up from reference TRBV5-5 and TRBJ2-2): DAGVTQSPTHLIKTRGQQVTLRCSPISGHKSVSWYQQVLGQGPQFIFQYYEKEERGRGNFPDRFSARQFPNYSSELNVNALLLGDSALYLCASSFQTATGELFFGEGSRLTVL.

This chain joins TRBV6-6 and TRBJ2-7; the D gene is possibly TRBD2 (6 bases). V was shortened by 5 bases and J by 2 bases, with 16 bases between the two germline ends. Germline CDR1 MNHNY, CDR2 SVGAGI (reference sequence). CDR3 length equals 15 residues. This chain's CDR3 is CASSNPGGRPYEQYF. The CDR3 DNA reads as TGTGCCAGCAGTAACCCCGGGGGTAGACCCTACGAGCAGTACTTC.

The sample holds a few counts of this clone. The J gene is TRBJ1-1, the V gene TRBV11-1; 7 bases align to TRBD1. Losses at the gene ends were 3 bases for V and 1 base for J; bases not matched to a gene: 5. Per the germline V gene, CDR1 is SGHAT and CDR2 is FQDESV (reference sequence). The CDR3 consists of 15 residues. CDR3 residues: CASSFSGTANTEAFF. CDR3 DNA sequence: TGTGCCAGCAGCTTTTCCGGGACAGCGAACACTGAAGCTTTCTTT.

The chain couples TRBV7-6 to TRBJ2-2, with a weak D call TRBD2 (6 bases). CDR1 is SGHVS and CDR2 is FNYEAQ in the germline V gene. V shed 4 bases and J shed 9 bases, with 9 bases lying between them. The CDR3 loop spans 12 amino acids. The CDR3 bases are TGTGCCAGCAGCTGGGACTCTCGGGAGCTGTTTTTT. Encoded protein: CASSWDSRELFF.